The clone carrying this TCR beta chain turned up a few times. Germline trimming cut 3 bases from V and 5 bases from J; bases unmatched to any gene: 8. Germline lookup yields CDR1 SGDLS and CDR2 YYNGEE. The CDR3 covers 15 residues. Produced via immunoSEQ multiplex PCR; TCRdb's table is partial and in-frame only. The top ten hold approximately 5.1% of the sample, which has more than 200,000 clones, more than 75% seen once. The data stem from a study of blood T cell repertoires in COVID-19. The TCR comes from a woman aged 60 to 75 with COVID-19, enrolled during active disease. The sample comprised peripheral blood. The chain links TRBV9 to TRBJ2-7, with 10 bases identical to TRBD1. CDR3 sequence (DNA): TGTGCCAGCAGCGCCCGGGACAGGGGTTCCCACGAGCAGTACTTC. Its protein is CASSARDRGSHEQYF.